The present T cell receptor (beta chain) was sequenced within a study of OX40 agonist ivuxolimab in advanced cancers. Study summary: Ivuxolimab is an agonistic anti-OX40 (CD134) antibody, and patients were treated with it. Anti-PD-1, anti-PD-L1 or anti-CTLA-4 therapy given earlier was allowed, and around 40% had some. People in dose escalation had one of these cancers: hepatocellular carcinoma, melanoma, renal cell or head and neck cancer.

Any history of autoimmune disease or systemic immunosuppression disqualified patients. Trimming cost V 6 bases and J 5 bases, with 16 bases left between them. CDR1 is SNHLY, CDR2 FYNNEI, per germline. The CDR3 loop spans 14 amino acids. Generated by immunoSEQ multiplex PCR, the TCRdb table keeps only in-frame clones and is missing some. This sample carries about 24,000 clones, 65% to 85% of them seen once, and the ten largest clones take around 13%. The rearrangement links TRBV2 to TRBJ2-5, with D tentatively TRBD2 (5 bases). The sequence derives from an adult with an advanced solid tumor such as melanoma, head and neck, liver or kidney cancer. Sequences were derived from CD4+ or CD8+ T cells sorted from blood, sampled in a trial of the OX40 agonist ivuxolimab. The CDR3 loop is CASSRTEEWETQYF. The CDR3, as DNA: TGTGCCAGCAGCCGGACGGAGGAGTGGGAGACCCAGTACTTC. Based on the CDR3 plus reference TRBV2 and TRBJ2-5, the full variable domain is EPEVTQTPSHQVTQMGQEVILRCVPISNHLYFYWYRQILGQKVEFLVSFYNNEISEKSEIFDDQFSVERPDGSNFTLKIRSTKLEDSAMYFCASSRTEEWETQYFGPGTRLLVL.